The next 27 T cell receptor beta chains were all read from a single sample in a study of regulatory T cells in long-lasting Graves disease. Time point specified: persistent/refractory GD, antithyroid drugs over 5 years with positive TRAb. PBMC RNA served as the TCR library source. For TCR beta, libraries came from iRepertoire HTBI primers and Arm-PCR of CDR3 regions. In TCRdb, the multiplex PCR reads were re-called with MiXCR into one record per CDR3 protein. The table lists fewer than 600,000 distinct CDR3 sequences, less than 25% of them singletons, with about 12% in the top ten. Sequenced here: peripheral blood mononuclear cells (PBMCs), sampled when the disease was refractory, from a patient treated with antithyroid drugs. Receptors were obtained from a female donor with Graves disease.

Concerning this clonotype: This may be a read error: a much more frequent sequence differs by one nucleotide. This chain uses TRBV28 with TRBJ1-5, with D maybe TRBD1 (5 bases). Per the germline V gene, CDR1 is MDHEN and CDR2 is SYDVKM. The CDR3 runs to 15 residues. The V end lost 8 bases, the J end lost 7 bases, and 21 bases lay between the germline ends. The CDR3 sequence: CASSSQGRGNQPQHF. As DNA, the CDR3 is TGTGCCAGCTCTTCTCAGGGACGGGGTAACCAGCCCCAGCATTTT.

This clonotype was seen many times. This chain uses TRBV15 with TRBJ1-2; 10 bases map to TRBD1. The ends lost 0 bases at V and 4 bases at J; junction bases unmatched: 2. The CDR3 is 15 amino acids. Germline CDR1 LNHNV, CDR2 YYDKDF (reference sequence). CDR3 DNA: TGTGCCACCAGCAGAGATAGGACAGGGGGCTATGGCTACACCTTC. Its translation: CATSRDRTGGYGYTF.

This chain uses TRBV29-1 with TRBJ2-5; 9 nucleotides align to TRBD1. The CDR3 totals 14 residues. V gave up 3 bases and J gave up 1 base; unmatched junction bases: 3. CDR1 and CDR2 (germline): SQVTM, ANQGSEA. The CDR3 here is CSVERTGAQETQYF. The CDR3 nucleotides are TGCAGCGTTGAGAGGACAGGGGCCCAAGAGACCCAGTACTTC.

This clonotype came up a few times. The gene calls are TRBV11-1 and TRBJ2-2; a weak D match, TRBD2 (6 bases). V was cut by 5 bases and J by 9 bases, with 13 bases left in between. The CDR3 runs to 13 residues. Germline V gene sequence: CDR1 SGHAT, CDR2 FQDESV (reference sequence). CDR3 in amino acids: CASSTSRERELFF. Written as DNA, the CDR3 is TGTGCCAGCAGCACTAGCAGGGAAAGGGAGCTGTTTTTT.

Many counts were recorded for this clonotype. The CDR3 reads CASIGRRSYEQYF. The CDR3 region has the DNA TGTGCCAGCATAGGGCGACGCTCCTACGAGCAGTACTTC. V is TRBV7-9 and J is TRBJ2-7; D gene unclear. The V and J ends lost 7 bases and 0 bases respectively, with 10 bases between them. The CDR3 is 13 amino acids. Germline loops: CDR1 SEHNR, CDR2 FQNEAQ (reference sequence).

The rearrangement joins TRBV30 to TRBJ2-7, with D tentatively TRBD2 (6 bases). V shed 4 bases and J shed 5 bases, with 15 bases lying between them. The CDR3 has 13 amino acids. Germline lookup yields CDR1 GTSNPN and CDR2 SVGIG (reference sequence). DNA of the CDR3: TGTGCCTGGAAACGAGGTCGCGGGGACGAGCAGTACTTC. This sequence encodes CAWKRGRGDEQYF.

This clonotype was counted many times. CDR3 nucleotides: TGTGCCAGCAGTGACCCGGGGGGACTAGCGGGAGGCTTAGACGAGCAGTACTTC. This gives the protein CASSDPGGLAGGLDEQYF. The chain employs TRBV2 and TRBJ2-7; TRBD2 aligns across 15 bases. Trimming cost V 3 bases and J 5 bases; bases outside gene matches: 11. Germline V gene lookup returns CDR1 SNHLY and CDR2 FYNNEI. This CDR3 contains 18 residues. The full variable domain, in which reference TRBV2 and TRBJ2-7 provide the parts outside the CDR3, is EPEVTQTPSHQVTQMGQEVILRCVPISNHLYFYWYRQILGQKVEFLVSFYNNEISEKSEIFDDQFSVERPDGSNFTLKIRSTKLEDSAMYFCASSDPGGLAGGLDEQYFGPGTRLTVT.

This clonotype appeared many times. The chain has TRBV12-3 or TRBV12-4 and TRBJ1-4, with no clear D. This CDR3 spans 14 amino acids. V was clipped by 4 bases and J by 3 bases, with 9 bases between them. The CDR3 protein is CASSSLNSNEKLFF. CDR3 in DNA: TGTGCCAGCAGTTCCCTTAACTCTAATGAAAAACTGTTTTTT.

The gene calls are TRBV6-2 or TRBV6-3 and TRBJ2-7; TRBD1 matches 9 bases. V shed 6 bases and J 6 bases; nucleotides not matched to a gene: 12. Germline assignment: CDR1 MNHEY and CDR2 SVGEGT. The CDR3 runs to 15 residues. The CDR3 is CASRGAGTGFVEQYF. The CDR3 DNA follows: TGTGCCAGCAGGGGGGCCGGGACAGGGTTTGTCGAGCAGTACTTC.

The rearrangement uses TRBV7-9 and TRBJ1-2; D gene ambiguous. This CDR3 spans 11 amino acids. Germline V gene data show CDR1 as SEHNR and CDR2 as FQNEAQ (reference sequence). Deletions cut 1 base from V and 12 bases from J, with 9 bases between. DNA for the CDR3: TGTGCCAGCAGCTTAGACACGAGGGACACCTTC. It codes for CASSLDTRDTF.

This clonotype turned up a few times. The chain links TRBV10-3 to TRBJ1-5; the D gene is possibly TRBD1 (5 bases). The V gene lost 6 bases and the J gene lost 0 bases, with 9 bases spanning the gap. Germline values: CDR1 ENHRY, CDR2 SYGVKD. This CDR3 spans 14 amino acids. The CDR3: CAISSGFSNQPQHF. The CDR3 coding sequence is TGTGCCATCAGCTCAGGGTTTAGCAATCAGCCCCAGCATTTT.

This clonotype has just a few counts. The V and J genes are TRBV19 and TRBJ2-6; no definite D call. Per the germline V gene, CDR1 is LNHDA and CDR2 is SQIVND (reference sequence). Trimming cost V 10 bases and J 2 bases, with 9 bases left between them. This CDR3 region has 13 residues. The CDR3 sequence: CATAAPGANVLTF. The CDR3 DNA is TGTGCCACCGCCGCGCCTGGGGCCAACGTCCTGACTTTC.

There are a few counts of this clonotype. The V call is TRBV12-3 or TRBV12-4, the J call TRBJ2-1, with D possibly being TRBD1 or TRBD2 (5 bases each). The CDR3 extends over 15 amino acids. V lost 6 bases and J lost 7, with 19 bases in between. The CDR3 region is CASSRDLTTRNEQFF. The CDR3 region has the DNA TGTGCCAGCAGCCGGGACCTGACAACGAGGAATGAGCAGTTCTTC.

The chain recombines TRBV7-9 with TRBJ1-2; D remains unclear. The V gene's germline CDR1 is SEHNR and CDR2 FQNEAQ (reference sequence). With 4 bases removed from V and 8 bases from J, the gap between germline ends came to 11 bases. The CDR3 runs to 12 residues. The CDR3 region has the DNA TGTGCCAGCAGCTCCAGACCCTCCGGCTACACCTTC. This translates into CASSSRPSGYTF.

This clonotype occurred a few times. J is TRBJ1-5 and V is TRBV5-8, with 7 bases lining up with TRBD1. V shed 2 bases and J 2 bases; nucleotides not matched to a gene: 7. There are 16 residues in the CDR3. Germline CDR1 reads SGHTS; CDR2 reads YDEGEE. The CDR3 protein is CASSFFGTVGNQPQHF. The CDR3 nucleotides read TGTGCCAGCAGCTTCTTCGGGACAGTTGGCAATCAGCCCCAGCATTTT.

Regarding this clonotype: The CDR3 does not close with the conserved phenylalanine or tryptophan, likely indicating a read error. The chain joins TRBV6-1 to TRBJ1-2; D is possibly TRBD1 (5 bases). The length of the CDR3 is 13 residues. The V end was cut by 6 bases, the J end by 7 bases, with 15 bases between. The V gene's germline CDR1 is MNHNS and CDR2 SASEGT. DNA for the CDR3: TGTGCCAGCAGCTTAGACCGGGACCTTGGCTACACCCTC. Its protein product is CASSLDRDLGYTL.

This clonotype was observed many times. CDR3: CASSLAGTGGRTEAFF. The CDR3 bases are TGTGCCAGCAGTTTGGCCGGGACAGGGGGACGGACTGAAGCTTTCTTT. This chain uses TRBV28 with TRBJ1-1; 11 bases are a match to TRBD1. V dropped 3 bases and J dropped 5; count of bases not matched to a gene: 8. The CDR3 consists of 16 residues. Per the germline V gene, CDR1 is MDHEN and CDR2 is SYDVKM.

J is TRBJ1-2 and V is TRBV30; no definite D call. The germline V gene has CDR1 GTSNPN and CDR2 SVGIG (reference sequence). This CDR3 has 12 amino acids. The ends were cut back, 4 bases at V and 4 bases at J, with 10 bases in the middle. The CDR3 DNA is TGTGCCTGGAACAAACAGTTCTATGGCTACACCTTC. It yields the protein CAWNKQFYGYTF. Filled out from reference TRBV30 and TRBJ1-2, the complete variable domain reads SQTIHQWPATLVQPVGSPLSLECTVEGTSNPNLYWYRQAAGRGLQLLFYSVGIGQISSEVPQNLSASRPQDRQFILSSKKLLLSDSGFYLCAWNKQFYGYTFGSGTRLTVV.

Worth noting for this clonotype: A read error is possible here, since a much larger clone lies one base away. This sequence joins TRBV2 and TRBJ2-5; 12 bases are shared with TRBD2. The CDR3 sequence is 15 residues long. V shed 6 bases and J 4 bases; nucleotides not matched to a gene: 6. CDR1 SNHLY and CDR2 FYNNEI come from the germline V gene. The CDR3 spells CASRGLAGGGETQYF. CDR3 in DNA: TGTGCCAGCAGGGGACTAGCGGGTGGAGGAGAGACCCAGTACTTC.

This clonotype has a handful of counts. CDR3 amino acids: CATSRRLASGGDEQFF. The CDR3 coding sequence is TGTGCCACCAGCAGACGGTTGGCTAGCGGGGGCGATGAGCAGTTCTTC. This chain links TRBV15 with TRBJ2-1; 10 bases map to TRBD2. Germline loops: CDR1 LNHNV, CDR2 YYDKDF (reference sequence). The CDR3 runs 16 residues. J lost 8 bases, V lost 2 bases, and 9 bases had no gene match.

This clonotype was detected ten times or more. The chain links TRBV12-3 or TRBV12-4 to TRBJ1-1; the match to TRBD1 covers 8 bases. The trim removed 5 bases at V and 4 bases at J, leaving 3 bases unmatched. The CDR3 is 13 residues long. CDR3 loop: CASSPRGLTEAFF. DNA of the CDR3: TGTGCCAGCAGTCCCAGGGGGCTCACTGAAGCTTTCTTT.

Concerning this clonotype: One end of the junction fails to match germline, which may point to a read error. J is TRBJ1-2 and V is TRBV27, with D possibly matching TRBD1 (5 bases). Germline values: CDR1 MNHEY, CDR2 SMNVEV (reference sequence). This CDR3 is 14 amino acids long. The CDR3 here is CASSPGTGAHGYIF. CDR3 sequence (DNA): TGTGCCAGCAGTCCTGGGACGGGAGCGCATGGCTACATCTTC.

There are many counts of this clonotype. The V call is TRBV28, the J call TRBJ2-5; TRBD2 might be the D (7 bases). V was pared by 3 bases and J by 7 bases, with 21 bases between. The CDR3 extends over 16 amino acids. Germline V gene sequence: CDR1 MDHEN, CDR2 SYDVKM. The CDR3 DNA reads TGTGCCAGCAGTTTTCTCGCTAGCGGCAAAGGGGGGACCCAGTACTTC. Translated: CASSFLASGKGGTQYF.

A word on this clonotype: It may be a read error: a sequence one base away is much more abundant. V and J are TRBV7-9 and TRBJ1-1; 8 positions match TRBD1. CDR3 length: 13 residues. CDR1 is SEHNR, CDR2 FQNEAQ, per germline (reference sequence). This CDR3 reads CASWTGRNTETFF. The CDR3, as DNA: TGTGCCAGTTGGACAGGGAGGAACACTGAAACTTTCTTT.

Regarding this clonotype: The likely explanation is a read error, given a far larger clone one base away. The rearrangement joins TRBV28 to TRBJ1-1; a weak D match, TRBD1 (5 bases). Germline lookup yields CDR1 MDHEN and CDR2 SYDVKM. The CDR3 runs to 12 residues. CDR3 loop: CANSLGGAEAFF. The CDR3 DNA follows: TGTGCCAACAGTTTGGGGGGGGCTGAAGCTTTCTTT.

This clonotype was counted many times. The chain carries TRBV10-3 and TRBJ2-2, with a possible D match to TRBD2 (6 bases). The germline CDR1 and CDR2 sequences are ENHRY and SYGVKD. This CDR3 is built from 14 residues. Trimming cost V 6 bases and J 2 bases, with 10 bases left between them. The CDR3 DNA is TGTGCCATCAGCCGACTAGATAACACCGGGGAGCTGTTTTTT. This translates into CAISRLDNTGELFF.

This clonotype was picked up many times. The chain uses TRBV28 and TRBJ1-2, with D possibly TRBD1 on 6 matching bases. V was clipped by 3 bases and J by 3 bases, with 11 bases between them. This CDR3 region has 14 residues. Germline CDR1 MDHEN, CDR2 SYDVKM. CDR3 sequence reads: CASSLGGADYGYTF. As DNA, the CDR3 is TGTGCCAGCAGTTTGGGGGGCGCTGACTATGGCTACACCTTC.